These 16 T cell receptor beta chains came from one sample sequenced in a study of blood T cell repertoires in COVID-19. Method: immunoSEQ multiplex PCR; TCRdb's copy keeps in-frame clones and lacks some. The sample has 250,000 to 300,000 clones; about 87% are singletons. The sequencing sample was made of peripheral blood. Receptors were obtained from a woman between 35 and 50 years old with acute or convalescent COVID-19.

V usage is TRBV14 and J usage is TRBJ1-2; the D gene is possibly TRBD1 (5 bases). The CDR3 runs 15 residues. In germline, CDR1 is SGHDN, CDR2 FVKESK. V gave up 6 bases and J gave up 7 bases, with 21 bases separating them. The CDR3 DNA sequence: TGTGCCAGCAGTCAGGAAGGGGTTGGCGCCGTTGGCTACACCTTC. Protein product: CASSQEGVGAVGYTF.

V usage is TRBV3-1 (or the pseudogene TRBV3-2) and J usage is TRBJ2-5, with TRBD1 matching 7 bases. The CDR3 runs 16 residues. V was pared by 2 bases and J by 3 bases, with 9 bases of the junction left unmatched. Germline V gene data show CDR1 as LGHDT and CDR2 as YNNKEL (reference sequence). The DNA of the CDR3 is TGTGCCAGCAGCCAATTCGACAGGGTCGAAAAAGAGACCCAGTACTTC. Amino acid sequence: CASSQFDRVEKETQYF.

J is TRBJ1-2 and V is TRBV4-2, with a tentative D call TRBD1 (5 bases). Looked up from germline, CDR1 is LGHNA and CDR2 is YNFKEQ. V gave up 0 bases and J gave up 7 bases, with 12 bases separating them. The CDR3 covers 14 residues. DNA of the CDR3: TGTGCCAGCAGCCAAGAAGGCTCGACAGCTGGCTACACCTTC. This codes for CASSQEGSTAGYTF.

This sequence joins TRBV7-6 and TRBJ1-3; D is unresolved. V lost 1 base and J 4 bases, leaving 14 bases between the germline ends. The CDR3 runs 16 residues. The germline gives CDR1 SGHVS, CDR2 FNYEAQ. In DNA form, the CDR3 reads TGTGCCAGCAGCTTAGAAGGCGCGTCAGGCGGAAACACCATATATTTT. Translated, it gives CASSLEGASGGNTIYF.

This rearrangement joins TRBV29-1 to TRBJ2-3; no firm D call. The germline V gene has CDR1 SQVTM and CDR2 ANQGSEA. V lost 7 bases and J lost 14, with 19 bases in between. This CDR3 is built from 11 residues. CDR3 sequence: CSANPGSRLYF. CDR3 nucleotide sequence: TGCAGCGCCAACCCCGGGTCGAGGTTGTATTTT.

To note about this clone: The junction departs from the called germline gene at one end, perhaps through a read error. The chain employs TRBV29-1 and TRBJ1-5; D unresolved. Germline CDR1 is SQVTM and CDR2 is ANQGSEA. This CDR3 contains 13 residues. DNA of the CDR3: TGCAGCGTTGGCGGGCCAGCCCCACAGCCCCGGCATTTT. This sequence encodes CSVGGPAPQPRHF.

This chain joins TRBV4-1 and TRBJ1-2, with D possibly being TRBD1 (6 bases). CDR3 length: 18 residues. V lost 4 bases and J 2 bases, leaving 23 bases between the germline ends. CDR1 and CDR2 from the germline V gene are MGHRA and YSYEKL. CDR3 region: CASSPSAVRDRINYGYTF. CDR3 nucleotide sequence: TGCGCCAGCAGCCCGTCGGCGGTCCGAGACAGGATAAACTATGGCTACACCTTC.

The V call is TRBV19, the J call TRBJ1-6; the match to TRBD1 covers 7 bases. J was trimmed by 9 bases and V by 6 bases; bases with no gene match: 8. The germline CDR1 and CDR2 sequences are LNHDA and SQIVND (reference sequence). This CDR3 has 14 residues. The CDR3 sequence: CASRQGLSVSPLHF. The DNA of the CDR3 is TGTGCCAGTAGACAGGGGCTAAGTGTTTCACCCCTCCACTTT.

The V and J genes are TRBV5-1 and TRBJ2-3, with D perhaps TRBD2 (6 bases). The CDR3 is 16 amino acids. Trimming took 3 bases from V and 0 from J, leaving 14 bases between them. CDR1 SGHRS and CDR2 YFSETQ come from the germline V gene. For the CDR3, the DNA is TGCGCCAGCAGCTCGGCCCCCAGCGGGAGCACAGATACGCAGTATTTT. Its protein product is CASSSAPSGSTDTQYF.

The chain uses TRBV7-9 and TRBJ2-4; D is unresolved. Germline-derived CDR1 and CDR2 are SEHNR and FQNEAQ (reference sequence). With 5 bases removed from V and 5 bases from J, the gap between germline ends came to 4 bases. CDR3 length: 11 amino acids. The CDR3 is CASSLENIQYF. For the CDR3, the DNA is TGTGCCAGCAGCCTTGAAAACATTCAGTACTTC.

J is TRBJ1-1 and V is TRBV10-1; 7 nucleotides match TRBD1. Trimming removed 5 bases from V and 6 bases from J; junction bases left unmatched: 6. Per germline, CDR1 WNHNN and CDR2 SYGVQD (reference sequence). This CDR3 has 13 residues. CDR3 sequence: CASSPTGYPEAFF. DNA of the CDR3: TGCGCCAGCAGTCCGACAGGGTATCCTGAAGCTTTCTTT.

The V call is TRBV10-3, the J call TRBJ2-1; 14 bases are a match to TRBD2. Trimming took 0 bases from V and 5 from J; bases not matched to a gene: 9. CDR3 length: 19 residues. The germline gives CDR1 ENHRY, CDR2 SYGVKD. In DNA form, the CDR3 reads TGTGCCATCAGTGAGTCTTACGGACTAGCGGGGGGCCGCAACAATGAGCAGTTCTTC. Its protein product is CAISESYGLAGGRNNEQFF.

The V call is TRBV29-1, the J call TRBJ1-1; no reliable D call. The length of the CDR3 is 10 residues. Germline assignment: CDR1 SQVTM and CDR2 ANQGSEA. Trimming removed 6 bases at V and 3 bases at J, with 5 bases between. In DNA, the CDR3 is TGCAGCGTCACGGACACTGAAGCTTTCTTT. It yields the protein CSVTDTEAFF.

The chain recombines TRBV5-6 with TRBJ1-5; D is perhaps TRBD1 (6 bases). The germline V gene has CDR1 SGHDT and CDR2 YYEEEE. V dropped 5 bases and J dropped 6 bases, with 24 bases sitting between them. This CDR3 region has 17 residues. CDR3 sequence reads: CASSHSPEGVASQPQHF. The CDR3 region has the DNA TGTGCCAGCAGTCATTCCCCTGAGGGGGTTGCAAGTCAGCCCCAGCATTTT.

This chain connects TRBV10-2 to TRBJ1-2, with D tentatively TRBD1 (5 bases). Germline V gives CDR1 WSHSY, CDR2 SAAADI. Trimming pared 6 bases from V and 4 bases from J, leaving 12 bases between. The CDR3 contains 13 residues. The DNA for the CDR3 is TGCGCCAGCAGGGATACAGGCTCCTATGGCTACACCTTC. The encoded protein is CASRDTGSYGYTF.

The chain combines TRBV30 with TRBJ2-2, with a possible D match to TRBD2 (5 bases). The V gene's germline CDR1 is GTSNPN and CDR2 SVGIG (reference sequence). This CDR3 spans 13 amino acids. V lost 3 bases, J lost 3 bases, and 8 bases lay in between. The CDR3 loop is CAWRFGDTGELFF. In nucleotides, the CDR3 is TGTGCCTGGAGGTTCGGGGACACCGGGGAGCTGTTTTTT.